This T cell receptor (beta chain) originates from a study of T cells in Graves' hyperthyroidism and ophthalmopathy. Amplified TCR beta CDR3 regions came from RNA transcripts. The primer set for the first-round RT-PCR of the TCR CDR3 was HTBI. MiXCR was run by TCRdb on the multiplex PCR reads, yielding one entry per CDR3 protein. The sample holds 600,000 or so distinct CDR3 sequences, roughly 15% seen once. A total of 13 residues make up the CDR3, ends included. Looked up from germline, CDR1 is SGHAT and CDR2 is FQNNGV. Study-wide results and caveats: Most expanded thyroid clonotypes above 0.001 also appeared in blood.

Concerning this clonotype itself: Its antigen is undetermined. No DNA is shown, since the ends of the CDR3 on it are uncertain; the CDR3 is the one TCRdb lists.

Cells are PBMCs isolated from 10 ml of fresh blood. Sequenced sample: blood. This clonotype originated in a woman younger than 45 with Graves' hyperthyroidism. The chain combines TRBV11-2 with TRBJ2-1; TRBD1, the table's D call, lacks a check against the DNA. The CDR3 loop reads CASSFGTGTGLFF.